This TCR beta chain originates from a study of T cell responses to AZD1222 COVID-19 vaccine. Study-wide results and limits: After two AZD1222 doses, spike-specific TCR breadth and depth rose versus day 0. Mostly white British, mostly female donors; authors suggested clonal diversity may be underestimated. Across spike, vaccine-associated CD4 TCRs were found, dominant at 160-218 and 743-854.

Using immunoSEQ multiplex PCR, the repertoire was profiled, and TCRdb retains in-frame clones only, with some absent. The table has under 140,000 clones, about 90% seen once. Trimming left V 4 bases short and J 1 base short, with 16 bases between. Germline CDR1 reads GTSNPN; CDR2 reads SVGIG (reference sequence). There are 15 residues in the CDR3. A remark on this clone: Its antigen is undetermined.

The V call is TRBV30, the J call TRBJ1-1, with a weak D call TRBD1 (6 bases). This sequence originates from an adult in good health. The sample here was peripheral blood, taken on day 0 of AZD1222 vaccination. Written as DNA, the CDR3 is TGTGCCTGGACCTCAGGGGCGGTCCAGAACACTGAAGCTTTCTTT. Protein sequence: CAWTSGAVQNTEAFF. Variable domain in full (rest from reference TRBV30 and TRBJ1-1): SQTIHQWPATLVQPVGSPLSLECTVEGTSNPNLYWYRQAAGRGLQLLFYSVGIGQISSEVPQNLSASRPQDRQFILSSKKLLLSDSGFYLCAWTSGAVQNTEAFFGQGTRLTVV.